This TCR beta chain was retrieved from a study of blood T cell repertoires in COVID-19. Across the study: COVID-19 samples from acute and convalescent phases originated in the United States, Italy and Spain. Nucleic acid was either cDNA or gDNA, and it came from T cells, B-cell-depleted T cells, or PBMCs.

The CDR3 extends over 13 amino acids. Trimming took 2 bases from V and 0 from J, leaving 4 bases between them. The germline gives CDR1 SGHVS, CDR2 FQNEAQ. Followed longitudinally, the Seattle patients had been enrolled during active infection. Generated by immunoSEQ multiplex PCR, the TCRdb table keeps only in-frame clones and is missing some. The sample comprises around 300,000 clones, 90% of which are singletons, and roughly 1% rests with the top ten. The sequencing sample was made of peripheral blood. This TCR was recovered from a woman aged 40 to 50 with COVID-19, enrolled during active disease. The chain carries TRBV7-8 and TRBJ1-2; D remains unclear. The CDR3 DNA reads TGTGCCAGCAGCTTACAGTCTAACTATGGCTACACCTTC. Amino acids: CASSLQSNYGYTF.